This T cell receptor beta chain was retrieved from a study of T cells in women clearing cervical HPV infection. Remarks on this clone: The antigen remains unidentified. The observed sequence ends 3 residues before the CDR3 terminus, with the missing tail filled in from the germline J gene.

Sequenced by immunoSEQ multiplex PCR; TCRdb stores in-frame clones only, minus some. Its table lists roughly 20,000 clones. V lost 3 bases and J lost 5, with 11 bases in between. Per the germline V gene, CDR1 is KGHSH and CDR2 is LQKENI. The CDR3 consists of 14 residues. Findings and limits, study-wide: CIN3+ cases had significantly higher TCR richness than controls; evenness did not differ. Timing of associations relative to infection is unclear; T-cell subsets were not isolated.

The sequenced sample consisted of blood buffy coat. The chain uses TRBV18 and TRBJ1-5, with TRBD1 as a possible D gene (6 bases). This TCR was sampled from a woman aged 18-70 years with a cervical HPV16 infection that either progressed to CIN3+ or cleared (not recorded which). This chain's CDR3 is CASSPRSGDQPQHF. The DNA read from the CDR3 is TGTGCCAGCTCACCTAGATCAGGGGATCAGCCC.